One sample yielded the 26 T cell receptor beta chains listed below, sequenced in a study of tumor and adjacent non-tumor tissue in lung cancer. RNA was extracted from bulk tissue without any cell sorting. Three rounds of nested PCR, following a modified ARM-PCR protocol, produced the TCRbeta library. TCRdb redid the calling of the multiplex PCR reads with MiXCR, one entry per CDR3 protein. The sample has roughly 150,000 distinct CDR3 sequences; approximately 66% are singletons. Input material: lung tumor tissue. Source of these receptors: a man in his fifties or sixties with small cell lung cancer.

This chain connects TRBV29-1 to TRBJ1-2; D remains unclear. This CDR3 region has 14 residues. Per the germline V gene, CDR1 is SQVTM and CDR2 is ANQGSEA. Trimming stripped 3 bases from V and 3 bases from J, with 14 bases between. The CDR3: CSVDSPVRDYGYTF. Here the CDR3 DNA reads TGCAGCGTTGACTCACCAGTGAGGGACTATGGCTACACCTTC.

As regards this clonotype: A junction end diverges from the germline sequence, so it may reflect a read error. V is TRBV20-1 and J is TRBJ1-5; TRBD1 agrees at 9 bases. Germline lookup yields CDR1 DFQATT and CDR2 SNEGSKA (reference sequence). This CDR3 is built from 13 residues. CDR3 bases: TGCAGTGCTAAGGACAGGGGCAATCAGCGCCAGCGTTTT. Encoded protein: CSAKDRGNQRQRF.

As to this clonotype: Mismatch with germline at one junction end may stem from a read error. The chain links TRBV19 to TRBJ1-5; 9 bases fit TRBD1. This CDR3 spans 16 amino acids. CDR1 and CDR2 (germline): LNHDA, SQIVND (reference sequence). The CDR3 DNA sequence: TGTGCCAGTAGCCCCGCGGACAGGGGCGGAAATCAGTCCCAGCATTTT. Encoded protein: CASSPADRGGNQSQHF.

The rearrangement uses TRBV6-5 and TRBJ1-5; D unresolved. Judging by the DNA end, TRBJ2-3 fits better; the J call may be wrong. The germline CDR1 and CDR2 sequences are MNHEY and SVGAGI. CDR3 size: 13 residues. CDR3 amino acids: CASSYGSHQPQYF. The CDR3 DNA sequence: TGTGCCAGCAGTTACGGTTCTCATCAGCCCCAGTATTTT.

This clonotype was picked up a small number of times. This chain uses TRBV12-3 or TRBV12-4 with TRBJ2-1; 12 bases are shared with TRBD2. The CDR3 sequence is 14 residues long. With V trimmed by 6 bases and J by 9 bases, 6 bases remained unmatched. CDR3 DNA sequence: TGTGCCAGCAGCCGACTAGCGGGAGCCGGTGAGCAGTTCTTC. This gives the protein CASSRLAGAGEQFF.

With regard to this clonotype: A much more abundant neighbour one base away suggests this may be a read error. Here the CDR3 reads CASSRSVLITYEQYF. The CDR3 bases are TGTGCCAGCAGCCGCTCAGTACTTATCACCTACGAGCAGTACTTC. The chain combines TRBV5-5 with TRBJ2-7; D remains ambiguous. Trimming left V 4 bases short and J 2 bases short, with 16 bases between. The germline CDR1 and CDR2 sequences are SGHKS and YYEKEE (reference sequence). CDR3 length: 15 residues.

A single count supports this clonotype. The junction differs from germline at one of its ends, possibly a read error. The chain combines TRBV5-1 with TRBJ1-6; no reliable D call. Germline V CDR1 and CDR2: SGHRS, YFSETQ. There are 14 residues in the CDR3. CDR3 in amino acids: CASSLGRGNSSLHF. CDR3 nucleotide sequence: TGCGCCAGCAGCTTGGGACGGGGTAATTCATCCCTCCACTTT.

This clonotype appeared many times. The chain joins TRBV20-1 to TRBJ2-5; D is tentatively TRBD1 or TRBD2 (5 bases each). V was pared by 2 bases and J by 7 bases, with 14 bases between. The CDR3 is 13 residues long. Germline CDR1 reads DFQATT; CDR2 reads SNEGSKA (reference sequence). CDR3 sequence: CSARYGVGGTQYF. The CDR3 coding sequence is TGCAGTGCTAGATACGGGGTTGGGGGGACCCAGTACTTC.

Points on this clonotype: The conserved closing phenylalanine or tryptophan is absent in this CDR3, likely reflecting a read error. This chain connects TRBV5-4 to TRBJ2-5; D is undetermined. The V and J ends lost 4 bases and 5 bases respectively, with 15 bases between them. The germline gives CDR1 SGHNT, CDR2 YYREEE (reference sequence). The CDR3 is 14 residues long. The CDR3 DNA follows: TGTGCCAGCAGCCCCCCAACACCTGGCGAGACCCAGTACCTC. Protein sequence: CASSPPTPGETQYL.

The chain links TRBV6-6 to TRBJ2-7; D is unresolved. Germline V CDR1 and CDR2: MNHNY, SVGAGI (reference sequence). The CDR3 loop spans 13 amino acids. The CDR3, as DNA: TGTGCCAGCAGTTTTGGCGACCCCTACGAGCAGCACGTC. Amino acids: CASSFGDPYEQHV.

As to this clonotype: A clone one base away is much larger, so this may be a read error. This is likely a read error, given that the CDR3 carries no conserved phenylalanine or tryptophan at its end. The chain couples TRBV11-3 to TRBJ2-5; D might be TRBD1 (5 bases). Per the germline V gene, CDR1 is SGHNT and CDR2 is YENEEA. The CDR3 spans 15 residues. Trimming stripped 0 bases from V and 1 base from J, with 9 bases between. The CDR3 DNA follows: TGTGCCAGCAGCTTAGACCAGGGCCTCCAAGAGACCCAGTACTTA. Its translation: CASSLDQGLQETQYL.

With respect to this clonotype: The junction departs from germline at one end; a sequencing error may be responsible. V usage is TRBV28 and J usage is TRBJ2-3; 7 bases fit TRBD2. CDR1 and CDR2 from the germline V gene are MDHEN and SYDVKM. The CDR3 covers 14 residues. The CDR3 region is CTCTSLASADTRYF. The CDR3 nucleotides read TGTACCTGCACCTCACTAGCGTCGGCAGATACGCGGTATTTT.

Concerning this clonotype itself: This may arise from a read error, as a much more abundant clone is one base away. The rearrangement joins TRBV6-1 to TRBJ1-5, with D perhaps TRBD1 (5 bases). This CDR3 contains 12 residues. Trimming pared 2 bases from V and 13 bases from J, leaving 12 bases between. Germline V gene lookup returns CDR1 MNHNS and CDR2 SASEGT. CDR3 protein: CASSEWDPPQHF. As DNA, the CDR3 is TGTGCCAGCAGTGAATGGGACCCCCCTCAGCATTTT.

J is TRBJ2-2 and V is TRBV6-5; TRBD1 or TRBD2 may be the D gene (5 bases each). Germline V CDR1 and CDR2: MNHEY, SVGAGI. This CDR3 contains 17 residues. Trimming removed 6 bases at V and 9 bases at J, with 26 bases between. CDR3 DNA sequence: TGTGCCAGCAGACTCCGTCCACCGGGACCAGGGAGCCGGGAGCTGTTTTTT. This translates into CASRLRPPGPGSRELFF.

The rearrangement joins TRBV28 to TRBJ2-7, with 9 bases lining up with TRBD2. V trimming: 8 bases; J trimming: 2 bases; junction bases outside the gene matches: 7. The CDR3 loop spans 14 amino acids. From germline, CDR1 is MDHEN and CDR2 SYDVKM. The CDR3: CASAAGGRAYEQYF. The CDR3 coding sequence is TGTGCCAGCGCGGCGGGAGGGCGAGCCTACGAGCAGTACTTC.

The chain combines TRBV6-2 or TRBV6-3 with TRBJ1-2; D ambiguous. The germline gives CDR1 MNHEY, CDR2 SVGEGT. The CDR3 sequence is 13 residues long. V was shortened by 0 bases and J by 4 bases, with 6 bases between the two germline ends. The CDR3 bases are TGTGCCAGCAGTTACTCGAAAAGCTATGGCTACACCTTC. Translation gives CASSYSKSYGYTF.

The rearrangement joins TRBV28 to TRBJ2-1, with 9 positions matching TRBD2. V shed 2 bases, J shed 6 bases, and the junction held 5 bases outside the gene matches. The CDR3 consists of 15 residues. Germline CDR1 reads MDHEN; CDR2 reads SYDVKM. CDR3 DNA sequence: TGTGCCAGCAGTTTACGGGGCGGGAGGGCCAATGAGCAGTTCTTC. Its translation is CASSLRGGRANEQFF.

The rearrangement links TRBV4-2 to TRBJ2-1; TRBD2 agrees at 11 bases. Germline V CDR1 and CDR2: LGHNA, YNFKEQ. J was trimmed by 5 bases and V by 5 bases; bases with no gene match: 5. The CDR3 has 15 residues. The CDR3 coding sequence is TGTGCCAGCAGCTCCGGGACTAGCGGAAACAATGAGCAGTTCTTC. This sequence encodes CASSSGTSGNNEQFF.

The V gene is TRBV6-2 or TRBV6-3, the J gene TRBJ2-7, with a possible D match to TRBD1 (6 bases). The CDR3 spans 13 residues. The germline gives CDR1 MNHEY, CDR2 SVGEGT. CDR3 DNA sequence: TGTGCCAGCAGTTACGGACAGACATACGAGCACTACGTC. It specifies CASSYGQTYEHYV.

This clonotype was picked up a small number of times. The junction does not match germline at one end; this may be a read error. This chain connects TRBV6-2 or TRBV6-3 to TRBJ1-1; TRBD1 might be the D (6 bases). CDR3 length: 14 amino acids. Germline values: CDR1 MNHEY, CDR2 SVGEGT. DNA for the CDR3: TGTACCAGCAGGGATAACAACAGGGTCACTGAAGCTTTCTTT. This encodes CTSRDNNRVTEAFF.

About this clonotype: The junction departs from germline at one end; a sequencing error may be responsible. This chain links TRBV20-1 with TRBJ2-2; 14 bases line up with TRBD2. From germline, CDR1 is DFQATT and CDR2 SNEGSKA (reference sequence). The CDR3 has 18 amino acids. Here the CDR3 DNA reads TGCAGTGCTAGGAAAAGACTAGCGGGAGGGAGGGGTACCGGGAAGCTGTTTTTT. It codes for CSARKRLAGGRGTGKLFF.

This clonotype was counted only a few times. This may stem from a read error, because a much larger clone lies one nucleotide away. The CDR3 DNA is TGTGCCAGCGGCTTCGTAGCGGGAGAGACCCAGTACTTC. Amino acids: CASGFVAGETQYF. The chain uses TRBV11-3 and TRBJ2-5; 7 nucleotides line up with TRBD2. The CDR3 is 13 amino acids. CDR1 and CDR2 from the germline V gene are SGHNT and YENEEA.

The chain joins TRBV10-2 to TRBJ1-3, with 7 bases that match TRBD1. CDR1 is WSHSY, CDR2 SAAADI, per germline. The CDR3 is made up of 14 amino acids. V dropped 6 bases and J dropped 4; count of bases not matched to a gene: 6. CDR3 protein: CASSRAGGGNTIYF. The CDR3, as DNA: TGCGCCAGCAGCAGAGCAGGGGGAGGAAACACCATATATTTT.

This clonotype was observed a single time. One end of the junction varies from germline; a read error may be responsible. The gene calls are TRBV29-1 and TRBJ2-5; D gene unclear. This CDR3 has 12 residues. CDR1 is SQVTM, CDR2 ANQGSEA, per germline. In nucleotides, the CDR3 is TGCAGCGTTCGGGTGGTTATGGAGACCGAGTACTTC. The encoded protein is CSVRVVMETEYF.

For this clonotype: Being one base from a much bigger clone, this may be a read error. The chain is built from TRBV20-1 and TRBJ2-5; TRBD2 matches 7 bases. CDR3 length: 15 residues. The V segment lost 0 bases and the J segment 5 bases; nucleotides outside the gene matches: 9. Germline V gene lookup returns CDR1 DFQATT and CDR2 SNEGSKA (reference sequence). The CDR3: CSAREQSGGSETQYF. In DNA form, the CDR3 reads TGCAGTGCTAGAGAGCAGTCGGGCGGGAGTGAGACCCAGTACTTC.

Regarding this clonotype: At one end, the junction sequence differs from germline, possibly due to a read error. This chain connects TRBV20-1 to TRBJ2-4; perhaps TRBD1 as D (5 bases). Germline V gene sequence: CDR1 DFQATT, CDR2 SNEGSKA (reference sequence). The CDR3 runs 13 residues. This CDR3 reads CSARFVSADIQHF. In nucleotides, the CDR3 is TGTAGTGCTAGATTCGTAAGTGCGGACATTCAGCACTTC.